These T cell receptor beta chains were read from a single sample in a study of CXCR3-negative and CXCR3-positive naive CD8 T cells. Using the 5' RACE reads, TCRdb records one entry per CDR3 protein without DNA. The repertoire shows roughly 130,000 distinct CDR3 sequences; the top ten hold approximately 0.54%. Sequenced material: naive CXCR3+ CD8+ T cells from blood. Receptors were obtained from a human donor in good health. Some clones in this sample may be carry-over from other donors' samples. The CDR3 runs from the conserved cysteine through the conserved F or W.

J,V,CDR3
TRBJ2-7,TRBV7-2,CASSSQGVRGGYEQYF
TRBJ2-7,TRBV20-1,CSARDPQGHSYEQYF
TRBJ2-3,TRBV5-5,CASSLGDRGTTDTQYF
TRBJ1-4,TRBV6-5,CASAAGTGAPSNEKLFF
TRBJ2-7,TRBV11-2,CASSVSSSGTGIPLSYEQYF
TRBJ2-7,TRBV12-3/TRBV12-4,CASSPRLTGREQYF
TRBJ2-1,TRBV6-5,CASSHGQSVPNYNEQFF
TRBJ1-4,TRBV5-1,CASSLNPIPGGTNEKLFF
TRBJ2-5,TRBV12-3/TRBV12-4,CASSRDGFQETQYF
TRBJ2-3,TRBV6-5,CASSSRNTDTQYF
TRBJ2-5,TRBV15,CATSREEGETQYF
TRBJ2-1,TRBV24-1,CATSDSDYNEQFF
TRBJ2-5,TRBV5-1,CASSLETGEAQETQYF
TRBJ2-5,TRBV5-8,CASSADSQETQYF
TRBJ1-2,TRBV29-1,CSVDEVGYGYTF
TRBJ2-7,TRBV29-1,CSARGGPYEQYF
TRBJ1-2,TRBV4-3,CASSQGEGAGYTF
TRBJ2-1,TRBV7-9,CASSLVSGQGNEQFF
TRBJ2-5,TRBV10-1,CASKLGETQYF
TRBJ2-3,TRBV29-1,CSLPRRGALDTQYF
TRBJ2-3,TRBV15,CATSRDRRRPEGDTQYF
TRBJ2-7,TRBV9,CASSPRGAGSSSEQYF
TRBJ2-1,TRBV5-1,CASENPGPPFF
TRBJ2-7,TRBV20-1,CSATIAGLSYEQYF
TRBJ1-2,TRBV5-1,CASSFLGTGGYGYTF
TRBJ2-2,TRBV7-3,CASSRFNTGELFF
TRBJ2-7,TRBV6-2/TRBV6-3,CASSYSSPGYEQYF
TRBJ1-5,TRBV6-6,CASSRTGGNNQPQHF
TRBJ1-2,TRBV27,CASRGTHTGEANYGYTF
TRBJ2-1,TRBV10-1,CAGSEEMGPYNEQFF
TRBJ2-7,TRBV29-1,CSVEDYEGSDEQYF